Shown below are 8 T cell receptor beta chains from a single sample sequenced in a study of T cell responses to AZD1222 COVID-19 vaccine. Clones were read by immunoSEQ multiplex PCR, and TCRdb kept only the in-frame ones, dropping some. The sample records about 150,000 clones, 85% to 95% being singletons. This specimen was peripheral blood, taken on day 0 of AZD1222 vaccination. The receptors here all came from an adult in good health.

This clone was seen just once. The chain combines TRBV5-6 with TRBJ1-2; unclear D gene. V was trimmed by 1 base and J by 8 bases, leaving 9 bases between them. This CDR3 spans 12 amino acids. Germline V gives CDR1 SGHDT, CDR2 YYEEEE. The CDR3 here is CASSLRSGGYTF. The CDR3 DNA reads as TGTGCCAGCAGCTTGCGGTCGGGCGGCTACACCTTC.

The chain links TRBV9 to TRBJ2-3; TRBD2 matches 14 bases. CDR3 size: 17 residues. The V segment lost 3 bases and the J segment 2 bases; nucleotides outside the gene matches: 5. Germline assignment: CDR1 SGDLS and CDR2 YYNGEE. The CDR3 bases are TGTGCCAGCAGCGCCCGACTAGCGGGGGGGTTCACAGATACGCAGTATTTT. Its protein is CASSARLAGGFTDTQYF.

J is TRBJ2-7 and V is TRBV7-2; tentatively, D is TRBD2 (7 bases). Trimming took 6 bases from V and 0 from J, leaving 18 bases between them. Germline CDR1 SGHTA, CDR2 FQGNSA. This CDR3 is 16 amino acids long. The CDR3 nucleotides read TGTGCCAGCAGTCCCCGTGGGGGGGGCGCCTCCTACGAGCAGTACTTC. The encoded protein is CASSPRGGGASYEQYF.

This chain connects TRBV30 to TRBJ1-4; D gene ambiguous. Trimming left V 4 bases short and J 9 bases short, with 21 bases between. CDR1 is GTSNPN, CDR2 SVGIG, per germline (reference sequence). The CDR3 runs to 15 residues. The CDR3 reads CAWNPSRAGPQKLFF. The CDR3 bases are TGTGCCTGGAACCCCTCTCGGGCAGGACCTCAAAAACTGTTTTTT.

This clone was seen just once. The chain is built from TRBV5-4 and TRBJ2-7, with TRBD1 as a possible D gene (6 bases). Trimming left V 1 base short and J 4 bases short, with 9 bases between. The CDR3 consists of 13 residues. Per germline, CDR1 SGHNT and CDR2 YYREEE (reference sequence). CDR3 coding DNA: TGTGCCAGCAGCTTGAGGGGGTCATACGAGCAGTACTTC. Translated, it gives CASSLRGSYEQYF.

This chain links TRBV29-1 with TRBJ2-2; the D is unclear. The CDR3 length is 10 residues. V was shortened by 1 base and J by 6 bases, with 0 bases between the two germline ends. The germline CDR1 and CDR2 sequences are SQVTM and ANQGSEA. The CDR3 here is CSVEAGELFF. DNA for the CDR3: TGCAGCGTTGAAGCCGGGGAGCTGTTTTTT.

The chain recombines TRBV29-1 with TRBJ2-3; D not certain. V lost 3 bases, J lost 2 bases, and 9 bases lay in between. The CDR3 contains 13 residues. Germline V CDR1 and CDR2: SQVTM, ANQGSEA. CDR3 residues: CSVDPPHTDTQYF. DNA for the CDR3: TGCAGCGTTGACCCACCCCACACAGATACGCAGTATTTT.

The chain joins TRBV18 to TRBJ2-7; TRBD1 matches at 7 bases. This CDR3 is 12 amino acids long. The V gene's germline CDR1 is KGHSH and CDR2 LQKENI. The V and J ends lost 4 bases and 6 bases, in that order; junction bases with no gene match: 3. The CDR3 sequence: CASSRDRVEQYF. Written as DNA, the CDR3 is TGTGCCAGCTCACGCGACAGGGTCGAGCAGTACTTC. The full variable domain, rest sourced from reference TRBV18 and TRBJ2-7, is NAGVMQNPRHLVRRRGQEARLRCSPMKGHSHVYWYRQLPEEGLKFMVYLQKENIIDESGMPKERFSAEFPKEGPSILRIQQVVRGDSAAYFCASSRDRVEQYFGPGTRLTVT.